The 3 T cell receptor beta chains reported below all come from one sample, sequenced in a study of shared clonotypes between healthy human individuals (dated by TCRdb to the early 2020s). Receptor amplification or capture employed the immunoSEQ multiplex PCR assay. As stored in TCRdb, this immuneACCESS dataset retains in-frame rearrangements with V and J assigned. A fraction of the clones does not appear; measured against another copy, unresolved V genes explain less than half of the discrepancy, and the remainder lacks a known reason. In all, the sample holds more than 1,200,000 clones, and approximately 98.5% of those were seen once. Roughly 0.35% of the sample belongs to the ten largest clones. The sample comprised naive CD4+ T cells sorted from blood. The cell subset or site label corresponds to: CD45RA+ positively selected. The receptors shown here come from a man aged 25 to 45 in good health.

The V call is TRBV5-1, the J call TRBJ2-1; 14 bases are a match to TRBD2. The junction had 3 bases not matched to a gene; V was cut back by 1 base and J by 6 bases. Germline CDR1 reads SGHRS; CDR2 reads YFSETQ. The CDR3 consists of 16 residues. CDR3 in amino acids: CASSLSGLAGGNEQFF. CDR3 sequence (DNA): TGCGCCAGCAGCTTGAGCGGACTAGCGGGAGGCAATGAGCAGTTCTTC.

The chain carries TRBV28 and TRBJ2-7; 7 bases align to TRBD2. CDR1 is MDHEN and CDR2 is SYDVKM in the germline V gene. Losses at the gene ends were 4 bases for V and 4 bases for J; bases not matched to a gene: 10. This CDR3 contains 15 residues. CDR3 residues: CASSSWLGGGYEQYF. The CDR3, as DNA: TGTGCCAGCAGTTCCTGGTTGGGGGGAGGGTACGAGCAGTACTTC.

V is TRBV28 and J is TRBJ1-2, with D perhaps matching TRBD1 (6 bases). CDR1 is MDHEN, CDR2 SYDVKM, per germline. Trimming took off 6 bases at V and 2 bases at J, with 10 bases between the two ends. CDR3 length: 13 residues. The CDR3 is CASRQGPNYGYTF. Written as DNA, the CDR3 is TGTGCCAGCAGGCAGGGGCCCAACTATGGCTACACCTTC.